Below are 27 T cell receptor beta chains sequenced from a single sample in a study of blood T cell repertoires in COVID-19. Generated by immunoSEQ multiplex PCR, the TCRdb table keeps only in-frame clones and is missing some. This table holds about 66,000 clones, about nine tenths found once. Sequences were obtained from peripheral blood. The receptor source for this set is a human donor in a cohort sampled during active COVID-19.

The chain combines TRBV27 with TRBJ2-1, with 7 nucleotides matching TRBD2. This CDR3 region has 15 residues. Unmatched junction bases numbered 7, after V lost 5 bases and J lost 3 bases. Germline lookup yields CDR1 MNHEY and CDR2 SMNVEV (reference sequence). The CDR3 DNA follows: TGTGCCAGCAGTCGCCCTAGCGGTAGCTACAATGAGCAGTTCTTC. Its protein product is CASSRPSGSYNEQFF.

The chain recombines TRBV28 with TRBJ1-4; D ambiguous. V was pared by 5 bases and J by 0 bases, with 10 bases between. CDR3 length: 15 residues. Looked up from germline, CDR1 is MDHEN and CDR2 is SYDVKM. For the CDR3, the DNA is TGTGCCAGCAGTCGTAGACAAACAACTAATGAAAAACTGTTTTTT. Its translation: CASSRRQTTNEKLFF.

The chain employs TRBV7-2 and TRBJ2-5, with 10 positions matching TRBD2. The CDR3 covers 14 residues. From germline, CDR1 is SGHTA and CDR2 FQGNSA. The V and J ends lost 5 bases and 5 bases, in that order; junction bases with no gene match: 5. CDR3 DNA sequence: TGTGCCAGCAGCCCGGGACTAGCGAGGGAGACCCAGTACTTC. Residues: CASSPGLARETQYF.

The chain employs TRBV5-1 and TRBJ2-3; D might be TRBD2 (6 bases). The CDR3 length is 16 residues. Trimming took 0 bases from V and 1 from J, leaving 12 bases between them. Germline lookup yields CDR1 SGHRS and CDR2 YFSETQ. CDR3 in amino acids: CASSLDAGTGTDTQYF. CDR3 sequence (DNA): TGCGCCAGCAGCTTGGACGCCGGGACTGGCACAGATACGCAGTATTTT.

This clone was detected once. This chain joins TRBV7-2 and TRBJ2-4; perhaps TRBD1 as D (5 bases). Germline values: CDR1 SGHTA, CDR2 FQGNSA. The CDR3 has 13 amino acids. Trimming removed 8 bases from V and 1 base from J, with 9 bases in between. The CDR3 loop reads CASDSPAKNIQYF. The CDR3 DNA is TGTGCCAGCGACAGTCCTGCCAAAAACATTCAGTACTTC.

As DNA, the CDR3 is TGTGCCAGCAGCTCACACTACAATGAGCAGTTCTTC. This codes for CASSSHYNEQFF. The V and J genes are TRBV9 and TRBJ2-1; D gene unclear. Trimming removed 4 bases from V and 3 bases from J, with 5 bases in between. This CDR3 has 12 amino acids. The germline gives CDR1 SGDLS, CDR2 YYNGEE.

V and J are TRBV7-3 and TRBJ2-3, with D unresolved. The germline V gene encodes CDR1 SGHTA and CDR2 FQGTGA. This CDR3 comprises 14 residues. V lost 2 bases, J lost 2 bases, and 8 bases lay in between. The DNA for the CDR3 is TGTGCCAGCAGCTTAGGCCAGAACACAGATACGCAGTATTTT. This sequence encodes CASSLGQNTDTQYF. Full variable domain (rest looked up from reference TRBV7-3 and TRBJ2-3): GAGVSQTPSNKVTEKGKYVELRCDPISGHTALYWYRQSLGQGPEFLIYFQGTGAADDSGLPNDRFFAVRPEGSVSTLKIQRTERGDSAVYLCASSLGQNTDTQYFGPGTRLTVL.

The chain joins TRBV4-3 to TRBJ2-3; TRBD2 matches 8 bases. The V gene's germline CDR1 is LGHNA and CDR2 YSLEER. The CDR3 sequence is 14 residues long. Germline trimming cut 4 bases from V and 7 bases from J; bases unmatched to any gene: 7. Written as DNA, the CDR3 is TGCGCCAGCAGCCCCGGGGGGGCGCAAAATACGCAGTATTTT. It translates to CASSPGGAQNTQYF.

The rearrangement links TRBV2 to TRBJ1-2, with 11 bases aligning to TRBD1. With 5 bases clipped from V and 8 bases from J, the junction kept 10 bases outside the gene matches. In germline, CDR1 is SNHLY, CDR2 FYNNEI. CDR3 size: 15 residues. The CDR3 region has the DNA TGTGCCAGCAGTCCTGTATACCGGACAGGGGGCGGCTACACCTTC. Amino acid sequence: CASSPVYRTGGGYTF.

This clone was seen a single time. The rearrangement uses TRBV15 and TRBJ2-2; D is uncertain. The CDR3 extends over 13 amino acids. V lost 6 bases to trimming and J lost 1 base, with 6 bases between them. Looked up from germline, CDR1 is LNHNV and CDR2 is YYDKDF (reference sequence). In nucleotides, the CDR3 is TGTGCCACCAGATGGCAGAACACCGGGGAGCTGTTTTTT. It specifies CATRWQNTGELFF.

This chain uses TRBV7-2 with TRBJ2-2, with D possibly TRBD2 on 5 matching bases. V was cut by 2 bases and J by 5 bases, with 18 bases left in between. This CDR3 is built from 17 residues. Germline loops: CDR1 SGHTA, CDR2 FQGNSA. CDR3 coding DNA: TGTGCCAGCAGCTTATTGGTTATAGGAGGACGGACCGGGGAGCTGTTTTTT. It translates to CASSLLVIGGRTGELFF.

This CDR3 reads CASSPRGLDYGYTF. For the CDR3, the DNA is TGTGCCAGCTCACCACGCGGACTTGACTATGGCTACACCTTC. This chain joins TRBV18 and TRBJ1-2; D gene ambiguous. Trimming cost V 1 base and J 3 bases, with 9 bases left between them. This CDR3 has 14 amino acids. Germline V lookup: CDR1 KGHSH, CDR2 LQKENI. Full variable domain (outside the CDR3, taken from reference TRBV18 and TRBJ1-2): NAGVMQNPRHLVRRRGQEARLRCSPMKGHSHVYWYRQLPEEGLKFMVYLQKENIIDESGMPKERFSAEFPKEGPSILRIQQVVRGDSAAYFCASSPRGLDYGYTFGSGTRLTVV.

This chain uses TRBV5-1 with TRBJ2-5; D is undetermined. Germline V lookup: CDR1 SGHRS, CDR2 YFSETQ. The CDR3 is 13 amino acids. V shed 0 bases and J shed 2 bases, with 5 bases lying between them. CDR3 sequence: CASSLGVQETQYF. The CDR3 coding sequence is TGCGCCAGCAGCTTGGGAGTACAAGAGACCCAGTACTTC.

This clone was seen more than once but under ten times. The chain links TRBV25-1 to TRBJ2-2; 13 positions agree with TRBD2. CDR3 length equals 18 residues. V lost 5 bases, J lost 1 base, and 7 bases stayed unmatched. Germline CDR1 reads MGHDK; CDR2 reads SYGVNS. CDR3 residues: CASSKGTSGDLNTGELFF. CDR3 nucleotides: TGTGCCAGCAGTAAAGGGACTAGCGGGGATCTGAACACCGGGGAGCTGTTTTTT.

The J gene is TRBJ2-1, the V gene TRBV6-6; the match to TRBD1 covers 7 bases. With V trimmed by 6 bases and J by 7 bases, 9 bases remained unmatched. The germline V gene has CDR1 MNHNY and CDR2 SVGAGI (reference sequence). CDR3 length: 14 residues. CDR3 coding DNA: TGTGCCAGCAGCCTGCTGACAGGGAAAAATGAGCAGTTCTTC. Translating gives CASSLLTGKNEQFF.

The chain links TRBV28 to TRBJ1-2; the D is unclear. Trimming took 5 bases from V and 4 from J, leaving 20 bases between them. This CDR3 is 16 amino acids long. Germline-derived CDR1 and CDR2 are MDHEN and SYDVKM. CDR3 DNA sequence: TGTGCCAGCAGTCGAGGCGGTTCGGCAGAAGGCTATGGCTACACCTTC. This encodes CASSRGGSAEGYGYTF.

The chain recombines TRBV7-3 with TRBJ2-7; 11 bases are a match to TRBD1. The ends lost 5 bases at V and 2 bases at J; junction bases unmatched: 14. The length of the CDR3 is 18 residues. Germline V lookup: CDR1 SGHTA, CDR2 FQGTGA. This CDR3 is CASSPGVGQGEKPYEQYF. CDR3 DNA: TGTGCCAGCAGCCCGGGAGTGGGACAGGGGGAAAAACCCTACGAGCAGTACTTC.

The J gene is TRBJ1-2, the V gene TRBV28, with unresolved D. The germline gives CDR1 MDHEN, CDR2 SYDVKM. The V end lost 8 bases, the J end lost 9 bases, and 19 bases lay between the germline ends. This CDR3 spans 13 amino acids. CDR3 DNA sequence: TGTGCCAGCGGCACCGAGGAAACCCTTAGCTACACCTTC. This codes for CASGTEETLSYTF.

Turning to this clone: Relative to the germline gene, one junction end is altered; a read error may explain this. This chain uses TRBV19 with TRBJ2-1; 14 nucleotides agree with TRBD2. This CDR3 is 17 amino acids long. Germline CDR1 and CDR2: LNHDA and SQIVND (reference sequence). The CDR3 nucleotides read TGCGCCAGTAGTATACGGGGGACTAGCGGGGGACACAATGAGCAGTTCTTC. Protein product: CASSIRGTSGGHNEQFF.

The rearrangement uses TRBV5-4 and TRBJ2-7; 9 bases are a match to TRBD1. Germline lookup yields CDR1 SGHNT and CDR2 YYREEE (reference sequence). V gave up 1 base and J gave up 0 bases; unmatched junction bases: 5. The CDR3 is 16 amino acids. Written as DNA, the CDR3 is TGTGCCAGCAGCTTGAGAGGACAGGGGTTCTCCTACGAGCAGTACTTC. Translation gives CASSLRGQGFSYEQYF.

The V call is TRBV5-1, the J call TRBJ2-1; 10 bases fit TRBD2. J lost 9 bases, V lost 0 bases, and 15 bases had no gene match. Looked up from germline, CDR1 is SGHRS and CDR2 is YFSETQ. The CDR3 contains 18 residues. CDR3 sequence: CASSLDGPLAGVYGEQFF. CDR3 in DNA: TGCGCCAGCAGCTTGGATGGCCCTCTAGCGGGAGTTTACGGTGAGCAGTTCTTC.

This chain uses TRBV5-6 with TRBJ2-7; 7 bases are shared with TRBD2. Germline lookup yields CDR1 SGHDT and CDR2 YYEEEE. V dropped 5 bases and J dropped 0; count of bases not matched to a gene: 5. The CDR3 is 14 amino acids. CDR3 sequence reads: CASSPLASSYEQYF. The CDR3 DNA follows: TGTGCCAGCAGTCCACTAGCGAGCTCCTACGAGCAGTACTTC.

The J gene is TRBJ2-1, the V gene TRBV30, with 9 bases aligning to TRBD1. Looked up from germline, CDR1 is GTSNPN and CDR2 is SVGIG (reference sequence). V trimming: 2 bases; J trimming: 7 bases; junction bases outside the gene matches: 6. This CDR3 contains 14 residues. CDR3 sequence (DNA): TGTGCCTGGAGTCGAGACAGGGGGAATAATGAGCAGTTCTTC. Its protein product is CAWSRDRGNNEQFF. Full variable domain (missing parts from reference TRBV30 and TRBJ2-1): SQTIHQWPATLVQPVGSPLSLECTVEGTSNPNLYWYRQAAGRGLQLLFYSVGIGQISSEVPQNLSASRPQDRQFILSSKKLLLSDSGFYLCAWSRDRGNNEQFFGPGTRLTVL.

The chain joins TRBV7-3 to TRBJ2-5, with D possibly TRBD2 on 6 matching bases. The V end was cut by 5 bases, the J end by 5 bases, with 12 bases between. Germline V gene sequence: CDR1 SGHTA, CDR2 FQGTGA. The CDR3 has 13 residues. The CDR3 bases are TGTGCCAGCAGCCCCCCGGAGGGGGAGACCCAGTACTTC. As protein: CASSPPEGETQYF.

This chain uses TRBV2 with TRBJ2-1, with a tentative D call TRBD2 (6 bases). Looked up from germline, CDR1 is SNHLY and CDR2 is FYNNEI. Trimming took 8 bases from V and 8 from J, leaving 13 bases between them. The CDR3 contains 12 residues. The DNA of the CDR3 is TGTGCCAGCGGGGGGACTTTGGATGAGCAGTTCTTC. It encodes CASGGTLDEQFF.

This clone was counted only a few times. V usage is TRBV28 and J usage is TRBJ1-5; 11 bases are shared with TRBD1. The CDR3 loop spans 14 amino acids. Losses at the gene ends were 6 bases for V and 6 bases for J; bases not matched to a gene: 4. Germline assignment: CDR1 MDHEN and CDR2 SYDVKM. DNA for the CDR3: TGTGCCAGCAGGGCAGGGACAGGGGGTCAGCCCCAGCATTTT. Residues: CASRAGTGGQPQHF.

The chain recombines TRBV11-3 with TRBJ1-1, with D unresolved. CDR3 length: 13 amino acids. Germline CDR1 is SGHNT and CDR2 is YENEEA. V was shortened by 4 bases and J by 3 bases, with 9 bases between the two germline ends. The CDR3 sequence is CASSSEPDTEAFF. CDR3 DNA sequence: TGTGCCAGCAGCTCTGAGCCGGACACTGAAGCTTTCTTT.